What follows are 18 T cell receptor beta chains derived from one specimen sequenced in a study of blood T cell repertoires in COVID-19. Repertoires were generated with immunoSEQ multiplex PCR, while TCRdb's copy carries only in-frame clones and drops some. The sample shows under 400,000 clones, around nine tenths of them seen only once. The sample taken for sequencing was peripheral blood. The source is a woman aged 60-75 years with COVID-19, enrolled during active disease.

This clone has just one count. This chain links TRBV6-5 with TRBJ1-1; 7 bases fit TRBD1. The CDR3 contains 12 residues. V lost 8 bases to trimming and J lost 10 bases; unmatched junction nucleotides: 10. Germline V gene data show CDR1 as MNHEY and CDR2 as SVGAGI. CDR3 protein: CASPETGKGAFF. DNA for the CDR3: TGTGCCAGCCCGGAGACAGGGAAGGGAGCTTTCTTT.

The rearrangement uses TRBV24-1 and TRBJ2-3, with TRBD1 matching over 9 bases. Germline CDR1 reads KGHDR; CDR2 reads SFDVKD. The CDR3 loop spans 14 amino acids. V was pared by 4 bases and J by 8 bases, with 6 bases of the junction left unmatched. CDR3 region: CATSDLTGGGTQYF. DNA of the CDR3: TGTGCCACCAGTGACCTGACAGGGGGAGGTACGCAGTATTTT.

The rearrangement links TRBV7-2 to TRBJ2-3; D perhaps matches TRBD2 (5 bases). The ends were cut back, 1 base at V and 3 bases at J, with 11 bases in the middle. The CDR3 has 15 residues. Germline CDR1 SGHTA, CDR2 FQGNSA. CDR3 region: CASSLDGLTTDTQYF. Written as DNA, the CDR3 is TGTGCCAGCAGCTTAGATGGACTTACTACAGATACGCAGTATTTT.

The gene calls are TRBV6-1 and TRBJ1-2, with 11 bases fitting TRBD1. The CDR3 is 16 residues long. CDR1 MNHNS and CDR2 SASEGT come from the germline V gene. V lost 1 base and J lost 6; bases outside the gene matches: 7. The CDR3 DNA reads TGTGCCAGCAGTGAAGGGGGGACAGGGGGAAGGCATGGCTACACCTTC. It specifies CASSEGGTGGRHGYTF.

The rearrangement links TRBV5-1 to TRBJ2-3, with a possible D match to TRBD2 (5 bases). This CDR3 region has 16 residues. Germline V CDR1 and CDR2: SGHRS, YFSETQ. Trimming stripped 2 bases from V and 2 bases from J, with 15 bases between. CDR3: CASSLGSHLLTDTQYF. In DNA form, the CDR3 reads TGCGCCAGCAGCTTAGGGAGTCACCTCCTCACAGATACGCAGTATTTT.

V is TRBV7-2 and J is TRBJ2-5; 7 bases match TRBD1. Germline CDR1 and CDR2: SGHTA and FQGNSA. This CDR3 comprises 14 residues. V dropped 6 bases and J dropped 2; count of bases not matched to a gene: 6. The CDR3 loop reads CASRVLRGQETQYF. The CDR3 nucleotides read TGTGCCAGCAGGGTGCTCAGGGGGCAAGAGACCCAGTACTTC.

This clone was counted only a few times. The rearrangement links TRBV5-1 to TRBJ2-7; no clear D. The CDR3 contains 14 residues. Trimming took 0 bases from V and 3 from J, leaving 10 bases between them. CDR1 and CDR2 from the germline V gene are SGHRS and YFSETQ. The CDR3 nucleotides are TGCGCCAGCAGCTTGGCGGGTACCGGCTACGAGCAGTACTTC. It yields the protein CASSLAGTGYEQYF.

This clone came up once. The gene calls are TRBV5-1 and TRBJ1-1; D unresolved. V lost 0 bases and J lost 4, with 10 bases in between. Looked up from germline, CDR1 is SGHRS and CDR2 is YFSETQ. This CDR3 comprises 14 residues. CDR3 bases: TGCGCCAGCAGCTTGGTCGGGGTCGGCACTGAAGCTTTCTTT. This gives the protein CASSLVGVGTEAFF.

This clone was recorded once. The V call is TRBV11-2, the J call TRBJ1-1, with D perhaps matching TRBD1 (5 bases). The germline CDR1 and CDR2 sequences are SGHAT and FQNNGV. The CDR3 is 13 amino acids. V was shortened by 3 bases and J by 3 bases, with 8 bases between the two germline ends. CDR3 DNA sequence: TGTGCCAGCAGCTTGGGGCCGGACACTGAAGCTTTCTTT. This encodes CASSLGPDTEAFF.

The sample holds one count of this clone. This sequence joins TRBV5-1 and TRBJ1-1; TRBD1 might be the D (5 bases). CDR3 length: 15 amino acids. V lost 4 bases and J 4 bases, leaving 17 bases between the germline ends. CDR1 SGHRS and CDR2 YFSETQ come from the germline V gene. CDR3 amino acids: CASSVPGGEGTEAFF. In DNA form, the CDR3 reads TGCGCCAGCAGCGTCCCGGGAGGGGAAGGCACTGAAGCTTTCTTT. The full variable domain, in which reference TRBV5-1 and TRBJ1-1 provide the parts outside the CDR3, is KAGVTQTPRYLIKTRGQQVTLSCSPISGHRSVSWYQQTPGQGLQFLFEYFSETQRNKGNFPGRFSGRQFSNSRSEMNVSTLELGDSALYLCASSVPGGEGTEAFFGQGTRLTVV.

The J gene is TRBJ2-1, the V gene TRBV7-9, with D possibly TRBD1 on 5 matching bases. The CDR3 contains 12 residues. Trimming left V 2 bases short and J 14 bases short, with 13 bases between. Germline CDR1 and CDR2: SEHNR and FQNEAQ (reference sequence). The CDR3, as DNA: TGTGCCAGCAGCTTATCAGGGCGTAGGGAGTTCTTC. Its protein product is CASSLSGRREFF. Drawing the rest from reference TRBV7-9 and TRBJ2-1, the complete variable domain is DTGVSQNPRHKITKRGQNVTFRCDPISEHNRLYWYRQTLGQGPEFLTYFQNEAQLEKSRLLSDRFSAERPKGSFSTLEIQRTEQGDSAMYLCASSLSGRREFFGPGTRLTVL.

The chain combines TRBV4-1 with TRBJ1-2; D might be TRBD1 (6 bases). Germline V CDR1 and CDR2: MGHRA, YSYEKL. The CDR3 runs 16 residues. Trimming removed 6 bases from V and 3 bases from J, with 20 bases in between. The CDR3 loop reads CASRAGVTGTYYGYTF. The CDR3 bases are TGCGCCAGCAGGGCGGGGGTGACAGGAACATACTATGGCTACACCTTC.

The chain carries TRBV2 and TRBJ1-2; no clear D. The CDR3 extends over 13 amino acids. Deletions cut 7 bases from V and 2 bases from J, with 11 bases between. Germline CDR1 and CDR2: SNHLY and FYNNEI. CDR3 protein: CASKRHLNYGYTF. In DNA form, the CDR3 reads TGTGCCAGCAAAAGACACCTGAACTATGGCTACACCTTC.

The CDR3 region has the DNA TGTGCCAGCCGGACACCCACTGAAGCTTTCTTT. This translates into CASRTPTEAFF. The chain joins TRBV2 to TRBJ1-1; the D gene is possibly TRBD1 (5 bases). The germline V gene has CDR1 SNHLY and CDR2 FYNNEI. V was cut by 8 bases and J by 4 bases, with 8 bases left in between. The CDR3 has 11 amino acids.

This clone was counted once. This chain joins TRBV11-2 and TRBJ2-7; weak D call: TRBD1 (6 bases). The CDR3 has 14 residues. Trimming shortened V by 3 bases and J by 0 bases, and 9 bases separated the two germline ends. Looked up from germline, CDR1 is SGHAT and CDR2 is FQNNGV. CDR3 loop: CASSFGGLSYEQYF. In nucleotides, the CDR3 is TGTGCCAGCAGCTTTGGGGGCCTCTCCTACGAGCAGTACTTC. Drawing the rest from reference TRBV11-2 and TRBJ2-7, the complete variable domain is EAGVAQSPRYKIIEKRQSVAFWCNPISGHATLYWYQQILGQGPKLLIQFQNNGVVDDSQLPKDRFSAERLKGVDSTLKIQPAKLEDSAVYLCASSFGGLSYEQYFGPGTRLTVT.

This clone was seen a single time. The V gene is TRBV5-1, the J gene TRBJ1-2; 9 nucleotides align to TRBD1. The CDR3 length is 14 residues. J lost 8 bases, V lost 4 bases, and 9 bases had no gene match. The germline CDR1 and CDR2 sequences are SGHRS and YFSETQ. CDR3 region: CASSLGTGTLGYTF. The CDR3 bases are TGCGCCAGCAGCCTCGGGACAGGGACCCTAGGCTACACCTTC.

This chain joins TRBV27 and TRBJ2-3, with a tentative D call TRBD1 (6 bases). Germline assignment: CDR1 MNHEY and CDR2 SMNVEV (reference sequence). Trimming took off 5 bases at V and 2 bases at J, with 11 bases between the two ends. The CDR3 runs to 14 residues. In nucleotides, the CDR3 is TGTGCCAGCAGTCTTCGACAGGCCACAGATACGCAGTATTTT. Translation: CASSLRQATDTQYF.

V usage is TRBV6-5 and J usage is TRBJ1-1, with a tentative D call TRBD1 (6 bases). There are 14 residues in the CDR3. V lost 0 bases to trimming and J lost 8 bases, with 13 bases between them. Per germline, CDR1 MNHEY and CDR2 SVGAGI. The CDR3 DNA sequence: TGTGCCAGCAGTTACTCCCGGACAGCACTGGAAGCTTTCTTT. Translating it yields CASSYSRTALEAFF.